This T cell receptor (beta chain) was sequenced during a study of blood T cell repertoires in COVID-19. Sequencing used immunoSEQ multiplex PCR; TCRdb keeps in-frame clones, though not all of them. The table has a few hundred thousand clones, 70% to 90% seen once. Per the germline V gene, CDR1 is SEHNR and CDR2 is FQNEAQ (reference sequence). This CDR3 has 15 amino acids. The V end lost 1 base, the J end lost 1 base, and 10 bases lay between the germline ends. The receptor was isolated from a woman between 25 and 40 years old who had been exposed to COVID-19. Source material: PBMCs or T cells enriched from blood (not recorded which). This sequence joins TRBV7-9 and TRBJ1-1; D is possibly TRBD1 (6 bases). Here the CDR3 reads CASSLVAGANTEAFF. CDR3 coding DNA: TGTGCCAGCAGCTTAGTCGCAGGGGCGAACACTGAAGCTTTCTTT.